This entry describes one TCR beta chain. The data stem from a study of blood T cell repertoires in COVID-19. Study context: The origin of the acute and convalescent COVID-19 samples was the United States, Italy and Spain. PBMCs, B-cell-depleted T cells, or T cells provided the cDNA or gDNA that made up the material.

V was cut by 0 bases and J by 0 bases, with 7 bases left in between. The CDR3 consists of 15 residues. Per germline, CDR1 SGDLS and CDR2 YYNGEE. Authors' analysis steps: Estimated nucleated cell counts came from reference gene primer amplification. TCRdb keeps only in-frame clones here, not all; method: immunoSEQ multiplex PCR. The DNA gave D and trimming, while V, J and clone size come from that table. Of 75,000 to 100,000 clones detected, 70% to 90% appear once; the ten largest clones hold 4% to 5%. Sequencing input: peripheral blood. J is TRBJ1-3 and V is TRBV9; D call uncertain. The origin of this receptor is a man aged 65 to 79 with acute or convalescent COVID-19. The CDR3 sequence: CASSVGRYSGNTIYF. CDR3 DNA sequence: TGTGCCAGCAGCGTAGGCAGATACTCTGGAAACACCATATATTTT.